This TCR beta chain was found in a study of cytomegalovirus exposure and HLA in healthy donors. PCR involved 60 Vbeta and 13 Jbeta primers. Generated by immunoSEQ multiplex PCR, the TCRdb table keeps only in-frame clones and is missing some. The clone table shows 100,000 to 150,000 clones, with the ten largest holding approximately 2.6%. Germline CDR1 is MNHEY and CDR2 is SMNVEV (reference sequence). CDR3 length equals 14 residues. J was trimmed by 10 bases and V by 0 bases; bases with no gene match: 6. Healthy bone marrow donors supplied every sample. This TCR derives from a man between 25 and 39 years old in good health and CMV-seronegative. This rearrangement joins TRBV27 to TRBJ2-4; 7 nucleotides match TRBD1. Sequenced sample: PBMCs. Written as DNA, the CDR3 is TGTGCCAGCAGTTTATCGGGGACAGCCTTTATTCAGTACTTC. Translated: CASSLSGTAFIQYF.